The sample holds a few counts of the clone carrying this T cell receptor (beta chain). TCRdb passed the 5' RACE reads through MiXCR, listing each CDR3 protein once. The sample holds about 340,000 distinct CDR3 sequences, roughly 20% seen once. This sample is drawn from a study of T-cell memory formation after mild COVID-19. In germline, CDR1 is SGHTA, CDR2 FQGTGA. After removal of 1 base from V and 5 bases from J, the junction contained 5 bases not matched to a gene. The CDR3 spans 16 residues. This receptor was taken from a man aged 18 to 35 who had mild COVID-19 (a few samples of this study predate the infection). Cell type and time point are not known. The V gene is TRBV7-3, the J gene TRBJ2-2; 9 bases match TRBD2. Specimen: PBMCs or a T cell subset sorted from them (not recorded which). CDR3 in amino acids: CASSLIASGATGELFF. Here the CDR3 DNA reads TGTGCCAGCAGCTTAATTGCTAGCGGGGCTACCGGGGAGCTGTTTTTT.